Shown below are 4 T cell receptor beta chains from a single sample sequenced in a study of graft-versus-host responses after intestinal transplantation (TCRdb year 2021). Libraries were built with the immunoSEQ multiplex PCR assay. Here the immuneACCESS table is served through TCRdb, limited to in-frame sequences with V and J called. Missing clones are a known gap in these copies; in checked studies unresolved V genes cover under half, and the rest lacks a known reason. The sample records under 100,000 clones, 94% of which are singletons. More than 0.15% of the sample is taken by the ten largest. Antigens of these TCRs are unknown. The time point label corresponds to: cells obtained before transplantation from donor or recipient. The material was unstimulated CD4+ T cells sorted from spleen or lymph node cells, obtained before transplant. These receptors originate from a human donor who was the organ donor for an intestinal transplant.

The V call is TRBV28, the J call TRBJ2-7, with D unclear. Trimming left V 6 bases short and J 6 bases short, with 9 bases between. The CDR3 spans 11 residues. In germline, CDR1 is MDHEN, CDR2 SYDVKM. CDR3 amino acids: CASRLVGEQYF. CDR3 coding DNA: TGTGCCAGCAGGTTAGTGGGCGAGCAGTACTTC.

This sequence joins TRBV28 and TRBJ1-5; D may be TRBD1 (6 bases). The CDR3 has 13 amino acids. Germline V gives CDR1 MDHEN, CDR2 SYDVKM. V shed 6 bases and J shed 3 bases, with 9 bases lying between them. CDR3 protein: CASRTGNNQPQHF. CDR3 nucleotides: TGTGCCAGCAGAACAGGGAACAATCAGCCCCAGCATTTT.

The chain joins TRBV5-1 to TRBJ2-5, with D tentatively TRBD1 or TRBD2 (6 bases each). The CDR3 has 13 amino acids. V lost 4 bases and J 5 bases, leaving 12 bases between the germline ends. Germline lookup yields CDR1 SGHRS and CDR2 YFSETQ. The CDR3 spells CASSPGADETQYF. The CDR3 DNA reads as TGCGCCAGCAGCCCGGGGGCTGATGAGACCCAGTACTTC. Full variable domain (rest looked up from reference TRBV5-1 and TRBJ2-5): KAGVTQTPRYLIKTRGQQVTLSCSPISGHRSVSWYQQTPGQGLQFLFEYFSETQRNKGNFPGRFSGRQFSNSRSEMNVSTLELGDSALYLCASSPGADETQYFGPGTRLLVL.

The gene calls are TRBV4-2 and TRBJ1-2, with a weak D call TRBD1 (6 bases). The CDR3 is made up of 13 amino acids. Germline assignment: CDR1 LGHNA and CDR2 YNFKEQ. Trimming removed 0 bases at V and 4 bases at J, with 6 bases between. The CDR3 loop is CASSQEGAYGYTF. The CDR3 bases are TGTGCCAGCAGCCAAGAGGGGGCCTATGGCTACACCTTC.